This TCR beta chain was sequenced in a study of shared clonotypes between healthy human individuals. Whole-study context: The plates for each donor numbered three CD4 naive, three CD4 memory, two CD8 naive and one CD8 memory.

Cells designated naive CD8 were CD45RO-negative and were positively selected for CCR7, with terminally differentiated effector memory CD45RA+ cells excluded. Clones were sequenced by immunoSEQ multiplex PCR, and TCRdb holds only the in-frame ones, with some missing. The sample carries about 2,200,000 clones, under 95% recorded once. This clone showed up just a few times. Sequences were obtained from naive CD8+ T cells from PBMCs. The origin of this receptor is a man aged 18 to 35 in good health. Some clones in this sample may be carry-over from other donors' samples.

DNA of the CDR3: TGTGCCAGCAGCTTGAAGGGATCTGAAGCTTTCTTT. Translated: CASSLKGSEAFF. The V gene is TRBV7-8, the J gene TRBJ1-1; D not certain. Per germline, CDR1 SGHVS and CDR2 FQNEAQ. The CDR3 covers 12 residues. Trimming left V 3 bases short and J 6 bases short, with 8 bases between.